This TCR beta chain was retrieved from a study of relationships among human T cell subsets. The study's findings and limits: Regulatory and Th2 subsets had few clones over 100 reads, unlike CD8+ cytotoxic cells. Substantial CDR3 sharing among Th1, Th2 and regulatory cells suggested stochastic fate choice.

The sample holds a few counts of this clonotype. Antigen specificity is unknown. An end of the junction does not agree with germline; a read error may underlie this. This CDR3 has 15 amino acids. Per the germline V gene, CDR1 is SGHNT and CDR2 is YYREEE (reference sequence). Bead selections for CD25, CD56 and CD294 left a flow-through collected as Th1 cells. Semiquantitative ARM-PCR amplified T cell receptor alpha and beta CDR3 regions from mRNA. In ARM-PCR, communal superprimers followed tagged nested gene-specific primers for exponential amplification. Before the second round, exonuclease removed the nested primers. TCRdb reprocessed the multiplex PCR reads via MiXCR and lists one record per CDR3 protein. This repertoire shows 10,000 to 15,000 distinct CDR3 sequences, 67% found once; its top ten account for just under 30%.

Sequenced sample: CD4+ Th1 cells sorted from blood. The origin of this receptor is a man aged 35 to 55 in good health. The chain joins TRBV5-4 to TRBJ2-1, with D tentatively TRBD1 or TRBD2 (5 bases each). In DNA form, the CDR3 reads TGCGCCAGCAGCTCACAAGCGGCAGGGCGGAATGAGCAGTTCTTC. This sequence encodes CASSSQAAGRNEQFF. Full variable domain (missing parts from reference TRBV5-4 and TRBJ2-1): ETGVTQSPTHLIKTRGQQVTLRCSSQSGHNTVSWYQQALGQGPQFIFQYYREEENGRGNFPPRFSGLQFPNYSSELNVNALELDDSALYLCASSSQAAGRNEQFFGPGTRLTVL.